These 31 T cell receptor beta chains came from one sample sequenced in a study of spatial heterogeneity in lung cancer (dated by TCRdb to between 2018 and 2021). Libraries were built with 5' RACE. Sequencing took place on a NextSeq 500. TCRdb passed the public sequencing reads through fastp at Q25 and MiXCR, retaining productive beta sequences. Every entry covers one CDR3 protein and lists the most common genes and DNA from its rows. The sample records some 22,000 distinct CDR3 sequences, roughly 4.5% of which are singletons. The top ten constitute less than 5.5% of the sample. The sample's time point, from its label and the paper: sample taken at primary tumor resection. Without any cell sorting, TCR sequencing was performed on whole RNA extracted either from tumor and nontumor lung tissue or from cryopreserved PBMC samples. Material: PBMCs, obtained at surgery. Source of these receptors: a male donor with early-stage non-small cell lung cancer.

This clonotype was counted ten times or more. The chain carries TRBV5-5 and TRBJ1-6, with no clear D. The CDR3 runs 16 residues. Trimming took 4 bases from V and 9 from J, leaving 20 bases between them. CDR1 and CDR2 (germline): SGHKS, YYEKEE (reference sequence). The CDR3 loop is CASSRAPRAVGSPLHF. DNA of the CDR3: TGTGCCAGCAGCCGGGCGCCCCGGGCGGTGGGTTCACCCCTCCACTTT.

In its sample, this clonotype was seen many times. This chain links TRBV18 with TRBJ2-5; D perhaps matches TRBD1 (5 bases). The CDR3 is made up of 16 amino acids. V shed 3 bases and J shed 5 bases, with 19 bases lying between them. Germline V gene lookup returns CDR1 KGHSH and CDR2 LQKENI. CDR3 nucleotide sequence: TGTGCCAGCTCACCCATGGTAGAACAGGTATCGGAGACCCAGTACTTC. Protein: CASSPMVEQVSETQYF.

The table lists this clonotype with many counts. The chain has TRBV7-8 and TRBJ2-2; 8 bases agree with TRBD1. Germline V CDR1 and CDR2: SGHVS, FQNEAQ. After removal of 4 bases from V and 7 bases from J, the junction contained 5 bases not matched to a gene. The CDR3 has 14 residues. The CDR3 sequence: CASSSRQGLGELFF. The CDR3 coding sequence is TGTGCCAGCAGCTCACGACAGGGGCTCGGGGAGCTGTTTTTT.

This clonotype was observed at least ten times. This chain links TRBV9 with TRBJ2-7; D call uncertain. Germline V CDR1 and CDR2: SGDLS, YYNGEE. The germline V and J ends were trimmed by 3 bases and 3 bases, with 13 bases remaining between them. CDR3 length equals 14 residues. The CDR3 here is CASSDSPTGYEQYF. DNA for the CDR3: TGTGCCAGCAGCGATAGCCCGACGGGCTACGAGCAGTACTTC.

This clonotype has at least ten counts. The CDR3 DNA follows: TGTGCCAGCAGAAGGACAGCTGACTATGGCTACACCTTC. This sequence encodes CASRRTADYGYTF. The chain couples TRBV2 to TRBJ1-2; possibly TRBD1 for D (6 bases). The CDR3 is made up of 13 amino acids. Germline loops: CDR1 SNHLY, CDR2 FYNNEI. V lost 6 bases and J 3 bases, leaving 11 bases between the germline ends.

In this sample, this clonotype turned up many times. The chain recombines TRBV6-2 or TRBV6-3 with TRBJ2-3; tentative D call: TRBD2 (6 bases). V lost 4 bases and J lost 1, with 15 bases in between. The V gene's germline CDR1 is MNHEY and CDR2 SVGEGT. This CDR3 has 16 amino acids. The CDR3: CASSFTFGSGTDTQYF. The CDR3 DNA sequence: TGTGCCAGCAGTTTTACGTTCGGGAGTGGCACAGATACGCAGTATTTT.

This clonotype was counted at least ten times. The V call is TRBV7-3, the J call TRBJ2-7; D unclear. The CDR3 is 17 residues long. V dropped 5 bases and J dropped 0 bases, with 20 bases sitting between them. Germline-derived CDR1 and CDR2 are SGHTA and FQGTGA. The CDR3 region is CASSRTPNSYSSYEQYF. The CDR3 DNA reads as TGTGCCAGCAGCCGAACCCCGAACTCCTATAGCTCCTACGAGCAGTACTTC.

At least ten counts were recorded for this clonotype. The chain combines TRBV28 with TRBJ2-7, with TRBD1 matching 8 bases. Per the germline V gene, CDR1 is MDHEN and CDR2 is SYDVKM. The CDR3 runs to 13 residues. V shed 8 bases, J shed 7 bases, and the junction held 10 bases outside the gene matches. CDR3 region: CASQTGASREQYF. In nucleotides, the CDR3 is TGTGCCAGCCAGACAGGGGCCTCACGGGAGCAGTACTTC.

By share, this clonotype counts as medium-sized. V is TRBV28 and J is TRBJ2-1, with D unresolved. The CDR3 extends over 13 amino acids. Germline CDR1 is MDHEN and CDR2 is SYDVKM. Trimming cost V 3 bases and J 3 bases, with 6 bases left between them. The CDR3 region is CASSFTRYNEQFF. Here the CDR3 DNA reads TGTGCCAGCAGTTTTACTCGCTACAATGAGCAGTTCTTC. The full variable domain, its missing parts supplied by reference TRBV28 and TRBJ2-1, is DVKVTQSSRYLVKRTGEKVFLECVQDMDHENMFWYRQDPGLGLRLIYFSYDVKMKEKGDIPEGYSVSREKKERFSLILESASTNQTSMYLCASSFTRYNEQFFGPGTRLTVL.

In its sample, this clonotype was seen many times. The chain employs TRBV6-2 or TRBV6-3 and TRBJ2-1; a possible D gene is TRBD2 (6 bases). This CDR3 is 13 amino acids long. V was shortened by 6 bases and J by 4 bases, with 10 bases between the two germline ends. The germline V gene encodes CDR1 MNHEY and CDR2 SVGEGT. The chain's CDR3 is CASSPGGYNEQFF. The CDR3 nucleotides are TGTGCCAGCAGCCCCGGGGGATACAATGAGCAGTTCTTC.

This chain uses TRBV6-5 with TRBJ2-3; D is possibly TRBD1 or TRBD2 (5 bases each). CDR3 length: 14 residues. Germline V gene lookup returns CDR1 MNHEY and CDR2 SVGAGI. The V gene lost 0 bases and the J gene lost 1 base, with 5 bases spanning the gap. CDR3 protein: CASSYSGGTDTQYF. The CDR3 DNA follows: TGTGCCAGCAGTTACTCGGGGGGCACAGATACGCAGTATTTT.

With regard to this clonotype: A much larger clone lies one base from this, so it may be a read error. CDR3 residues: CASRILLGPTPRQETQYF. The CDR3 nucleotides read TGTGCCAGCAGGATCCTATTGGGGCCAACTCCCCGCCAAGAGACCCAGTACTTC. V and J are TRBV6-2 or TRBV6-3 and TRBJ2-5; possible D gene TRBD1, 5 bases. The germline V gene encodes CDR1 MNHEY and CDR2 SVGEGT. The CDR3 is 18 residues long. V dropped 6 bases and J dropped 1 base, with 24 bases sitting between them.

This clonotype was observed at least ten times. The chain couples TRBV7-2 to TRBJ2-3; 7 bases are shared with TRBD2. CDR1 is SGHTA, CDR2 FQGNSA, per germline. This CDR3 comprises 15 residues. The junction had 7 bases not matched to a gene; V was cut back by 5 bases and J by 2 bases. CDR3 amino acids: CASSRRLAPTDTQYF. The CDR3 DNA is TGTGCCAGCAGCCGCCGACTAGCCCCCACAGATACGCAGTATTTT.

Many counts were recorded for this clonotype. The chain carries TRBV7-2 and TRBJ2-1; D remains ambiguous. The germline CDR1 and CDR2 sequences are SGHTA and FQGNSA. CDR3 length: 12 residues. The V gene lost 0 bases and the J gene lost 10 bases, with 7 bases spanning the gap. The CDR3 bases are TGTGCCAGCAGCTTAGCGCTCGGGGAGCAGTTCTTC. The encoded protein is CASSLALGEQFF. The whole variable domain, filled in from reference TRBV7-2 and TRBJ2-1, reads GAGVSQSPSNKVTEKGKDVELRCDPISGHTALYWYRQSLGQGLEFLIYFQGNSAPDKSGLPSDRFSAERTGGSVSTLTIQRTQQEDSAVYLCASSLALGEQFFGPGTRLTVL.

Ten or more counts support this clonotype. The gene calls are TRBV7-3 and TRBJ2-5; D possibly corresponds to TRBD1 (5 bases). The germline CDR1 and CDR2 sequences are SGHTA and FQGTGA. The CDR3 loop spans 14 amino acids. The V end lost 5 bases, the J end lost 0 bases, and 10 bases lay between the germline ends. The CDR3 DNA sequence: TGTGCCAGCAGCCGACAGACCCACCAAGAGACCCAGTACTTC. Translation gives CASSRQTHQETQYF.

This clonotype has ten or more counts. For the CDR3, the DNA is TGTGCCAGTAGTCCTCGAGGCGGTGTCGCGGGGGATACGCAGTATTTT. This encodes CASSPRGGVAGDTQYF. The rearrangement uses TRBV19 and TRBJ2-3; D is perhaps TRBD2 (6 bases). Germline CDR1 and CDR2: LNHDA and SQIVND (reference sequence). The CDR3 covers 16 residues. Between the trimmed V and J ends, which lost 5 bases and 6 bases, there was a span of 21 bases.

A few counts support this clonotype. The chain recombines TRBV6-5 with TRBJ2-7; 12 bases are shared with TRBD2. The germline gives CDR1 MNHEY, CDR2 SVGAGI. The CDR3 totals 15 residues. Trimming took 5 bases from V and 4 from J; bases not matched to a gene: 6. CDR3 residues: CASSLSSGGAYEQYF. The CDR3 DNA follows: TGTGCCAGCAGTCTTTCTAGCGGGGGGGCTTACGAGCAGTACTTC.

There are many counts of this clonotype. The chain joins TRBV6-5 to TRBJ1-6, with D perhaps matching TRBD1 (5 bases). This CDR3 contains 15 residues. CDR1 is MNHEY and CDR2 is SVGAGI in the germline V gene. The V end was cut by 8 bases, the J end by 0 bases, with 11 bases between. This CDR3 reads CASFGGGSYNSPLHF. DNA for the CDR3: TGTGCCAGCTTTGGGGGGGGCTCCTATAATTCACCCCTCCACTTT.

This clonotype came up many times. This sequence joins TRBV20-1 and TRBJ2-3; 7 bases map to TRBD1. The germline CDR1 and CDR2 sequences are DFQATT and SNEGSKA (reference sequence). J gave up 2 bases and V 4 bases, and 9 bases lay outside the gene matches. This CDR3 is 15 amino acids long. The DNA of the CDR3 is TGCAGTGCTACAGACGCGACAGGGCTCACAGATACGCAGTATTTT. This translates into CSATDATGLTDTQYF.

This clonotype is labeled medium-sized. The chain recombines TRBV6-5 with TRBJ1-5; tentative D call: TRBD1 (5 bases). This CDR3 is 14 amino acids long. Germline assignment: CDR1 MNHEY and CDR2 SVGAGI. V lost 6 bases to trimming and J lost 2 bases, with 11 bases between them. The CDR3 region is CASRPVGRNQPQHF. CDR3 DNA: TGTGCCAGCAGACCCGTGGGGCGCAATCAGCCCCAGCATTTT.

This clonotype was counted ten times or more. V gene TRBV4-3 combines with J gene TRBJ1-4, with 7 nucleotides matching TRBD1. There are 17 residues in the CDR3. The V gene's germline CDR1 is LGHNA and CDR2 YSLEER. The V and J ends lost 1 base and 8 bases, in that order; junction bases with no gene match: 13. The DNA for the CDR3 is TGCGCCAGCAGCCAAGCGCTCCCTCAGGGGGGGCGGGAAAAACTGTTTTTT. This translates into CASSQALPQGGREKLFF.

This clonotype was counted at least ten times. The J gene is TRBJ1-1, the V gene TRBV7-2, with D tentatively TRBD1 (5 bases). V was pared by 4 bases and J by 7 bases, with 13 bases between. The CDR3 spans 13 residues. Germline values: CDR1 SGHTA, CDR2 FQGNSA. CDR3 coding DNA: TGTGCCAGCAGCTCCAACCCCGGGGGTGAAGCTTTCTTT. Translation: CASSSNPGGEAFF.

The table lists this clonotype with many counts. V gene TRBV29-1 combines with J gene TRBJ1-3; D ambiguous. The CDR3 has 12 residues. Germline CDR1 and CDR2: SQVTM and ANQGSEA. The V and J ends lost 3 bases and 4 bases respectively, with 7 bases between them. The CDR3 reads CSVEGVGNTIYF. CDR3 bases: TGCAGCGTTGAGGGTGTGGGAAACACCATATATTTT.

A note on this clonotype: Given a much more abundant clone one base away, this may be a read error. The rearrangement uses TRBV4-1 and TRBJ1-4, with D perhaps matching TRBD1 (5 bases). Germline lookup yields CDR1 MGHRA and CDR2 YSYEKL. The CDR3 spans 15 residues. The CDR3 reads CACSRDSFYGEKLFF. The CDR3 DNA reads as TGCGCCTGCAGCCGAGACAGTTTTTATGGGGAAAAACTGTTTTTT.

This clonotype came up many times. The chain joins TRBV7-2 to TRBJ1-2; the D is unclear. CDR1 and CDR2 from the germline V gene are SGHTA and FQGNSA. This CDR3 has 15 amino acids. Trimming cost V 2 bases and J 0 bases, with 10 bases left between them. The DNA for the CDR3 is TGTGCCAGCAGCTTATATCGTACCTCTAACTATGGCTACACCTTC. As protein: CASSLYRTSNYGYTF.

This clonotype was found many times. The chain recombines TRBV20-1 with TRBJ2-5; TRBD2 matches at 7 bases. The CDR3 extends over 18 amino acids. V shed 1 base and J 7 bases; nucleotides not matched to a gene: 21. Germline CDR1 and CDR2: DFQATT and SNEGSKA (reference sequence). DNA for the CDR3: TGCAGTGCTAGAGGTGTACAGCGGGGCCCCAATTCCCCTGGGACCCAGTACTTC. Translated: CSARGVQRGPNSPGTQYF.

This clonotype was observed at least ten times. V and J are TRBV3-1 and TRBJ2-1, with D perhaps TRBD2 (5 bases). The V end was cut by 8 bases, the J end by 4 bases, with 15 bases between. CDR1 and CDR2 from the germline V gene are LGHDT and YNNKEL (reference sequence). This CDR3 spans 14 amino acids. This CDR3 reads CASSFGGWYNEQFF. As DNA, the CDR3 is TGTGCCAGCTCCTTTGGCGGGTGGTACAATGAGCAGTTCTTC.

This clonotype was picked up many times. This rearrangement joins TRBV29-1 to TRBJ2-3; possibly TRBD2 for D (5 bases). The V end lost 4 bases, the J end lost 8 bases, and 13 bases lay between the germline ends. Germline values: CDR1 SQVTM, CDR2 ANQGSEA. This CDR3 region has 12 residues. DNA of the CDR3: TGCAGCGTTGGGCTCAATCGGGGTACGCAGTATTTT. Encoded protein: CSVGLNRGTQYF.

This clonotype was found many times. V usage is TRBV12-3 or TRBV12-4 and J usage is TRBJ1-4; D might be TRBD1 (6 bases). This CDR3 is 14 amino acids long. V was shortened by 3 bases and J by 8 bases, with 13 bases between the two germline ends. The CDR3 coding sequence is TGTGCCAGCAGTTTGCGGGGGGCGAGGGAAAAACTGTTTTTT. As protein: CASSLRGAREKLFF.

The gene calls are TRBV19 and TRBJ2-7; D is uncertain. Germline CDR1 LNHDA, CDR2 SQIVND (reference sequence). The ends were cut back, 1 base at V and 3 bases at J, with 13 bases in the middle. The CDR3 is 15 amino acids. The CDR3 spells CASSIAPRRGYEQYF. The CDR3 DNA follows: TGTGCCAGTAGTATAGCCCCGAGACGAGGCTACGAGCAGTACTTC.

This clonotype occurred many times. The chain links TRBV7-9 to TRBJ2-3; tentative D call: TRBD2 (5 bases). CDR1 is SEHNR and CDR2 is FQNEAQ in the germline V gene (reference sequence). The V end was cut by 7 bases, the J end by 2 bases, with 16 bases between. The CDR3 spans 15 residues. The CDR3 is CASTFEGQITDTQYF. The CDR3 region has the DNA TGTGCCAGCACCTTCGAGGGCCAAATCACAGATACGCAGTATTTT.